This TCR beta chain was profiled in a study of T cell responses to AZD1222 COVID-19 vaccine. General study points: A rise in Spike-specific TCR breadth and depth followed two AZD1222 doses. Donors were chiefly white British, with a greater number of females, and clonal diversity was perhaps underestimated.

Comments on this clone: Its antigen is unknown.

The CDR3 covers 14 residues. Trimming took off 4 bases at V and 3 bases at J, with 13 bases between the two ends. Germline CDR1 and CDR2: LNHDA and SQIVND (reference sequence). Generated by immunoSEQ multiplex PCR, the TCRdb table keeps only in-frame clones and is missing some. The sample includes around 100,000 clones, around 90% seen only once; the top ten take under 2%. The rearrangement joins TRBV19 to TRBJ2-7, with D tentatively TRBD2 (5 bases). This receptor was obtained from an adult in good health. The sequencing used peripheral blood, collected on day 0 of AZD1222 vaccination. CDR3 loop: CASSREPGIYEQYF. The CDR3 DNA follows: TGTGCCAGTAGTAGGGAACCGGGGATCTACGAGCAGTACTTC.